This entry is about one T cell receptor (beta chain). The sample comes from a study of T cells after yellow fever vaccination. TCRdb re-analysed the 5' RACE reads in MiXCR, keeping a single row per CDR3 protein. Of a few hundred thousand distinct CDR3 sequences in the sample, approximately 9% were seen once. The germline V gene has CDR1 SGHDN and CDR2 FVKESK. CDR3 size: 15 residues. Trimming removed 0 bases from V and 1 base from J, with 10 bases in between. The input for sequencing was PBMCs, taken on the day of the first yellow fever vaccination. The sequence was obtained from a man younger than 35 who received the YFV17D yellow fever vaccine. This chain uses TRBV14 with TRBJ2-7; TRBD1 is a possible D gene (5 bases). CDR3 coding DNA: TGTGCCAGCAGCCAAGATAGGGGCGAATCCTACGAGCAGTACTTC. This encodes CASSQDRGESYEQYF.